This entry lists 6 T cell receptor beta chains sequenced from one sample in a study of human T cells and chemical hapten exposure. In TCRdb, the RACE reads were re-called with MiXCR into one record per CDR3 protein. The sample includes almost 40,000 distinct CDR3 sequences, about 7.4% seen only once; the top ten take roughly 1.3%. The time point was: pre-sensitization, week 0. Treatment in this sample: therapeutic diphenylcyclopropenone sensitization with weekly scalp DPC. Source: whole blood, taken in connection with sensitization to the hapten diphenylcyclopropenone (DPC). The receptors here all came from a woman in her forties or fifties with alopecia areata. Some clones in this sample may be carry-over from other donors' samples.

The sample holds many counts of this clonotype. The chain employs TRBV5-4 and TRBJ2-5, with D possibly TRBD1 on 6 matching bases. V lost 4 bases, J lost 5 bases, and 15 bases lay in between. Germline V lookup: CDR1 SGHNT, CDR2 YYREEE (reference sequence). This CDR3 is built from 14 residues. The CDR3 here is CASSTAGDWETQYF. The CDR3 DNA reads as TGTGCCAGCAGCACTGCAGGGGATTGGGAGACCCAGTACTTC.

This clonotype has at least ten counts. This CDR3 is CAVGRGLQETQYF. In nucleotides, the CDR3 is TGTGCTGTGGGCAGGGGGCTTCAAGAGACCCAGTACTTC. The chain couples TRBV6-6 to TRBJ2-5, with 8 bases identical to TRBD1. Germline CDR1 and CDR2: MNHNY and SVGAGI (reference sequence). The CDR3 has 13 residues.

This clonotype was found many times. The gene calls are TRBV28 and TRBJ1-5; no definite D call. There are 14 residues in the CDR3. The V gene's germline CDR1 is MDHEN and CDR2 SYDVKM. V dropped 6 bases and J dropped 3 bases, with 12 bases sitting between them. The CDR3 DNA follows: TGTGCCAGCAGGAGGCCCGAGCCCAATCAGCCCCAGCATTTT. This encodes CASRRPEPNQPQHF.

In its sample, this clonotype was seen many times. The rearrangement uses TRBV20-1 and TRBJ2-3, with D unclear. Germline V lookup: CDR1 DFQATT, CDR2 SNEGSKA (reference sequence). V dropped 5 bases and J dropped 2 bases, with 17 bases sitting between them. The CDR3 runs 15 residues. The DNA for the CDR3 is TGCAGTGCTGACCCCTACCGGCGGAACACAGATACGCAGTATTTT. Translated: CSADPYRRNTDTQYF.

To note about this clonotype: A much more abundant neighbour one base away suggests this may be a read error. The chain carries TRBV5-1 and TRBJ2-3, with D possibly TRBD1 on 6 matching bases. The CDR3 covers 15 residues. CDR1 SGHRS and CDR2 YFSETQ come from the germline V gene. V lost 1 base, J lost 5 bases, and 14 bases lay in between. The DNA of the CDR3 is TGCGCCAGCAGCTTGAACAGGGTTTCCATAGATACGCAGTATTTT. Its protein is CASSLNRVSIDTQYF.

This clonotype occurred many times. V is TRBV20-1 and J is TRBJ2-7; possibly TRBD2 for D (6 bases). Trimming took 1 base from V and 5 from J, leaving 18 bases between them. The CDR3 is 15 residues long. Germline loops: CDR1 DFQATT, CDR2 SNEGSKA (reference sequence). CDR3 nucleotide sequence: TGCAGTGCTAGAGGCGGAGGGAGTAGGAGCGACGAGCAGTACTTC. Translation gives CSARGGGSRSDEQYF.